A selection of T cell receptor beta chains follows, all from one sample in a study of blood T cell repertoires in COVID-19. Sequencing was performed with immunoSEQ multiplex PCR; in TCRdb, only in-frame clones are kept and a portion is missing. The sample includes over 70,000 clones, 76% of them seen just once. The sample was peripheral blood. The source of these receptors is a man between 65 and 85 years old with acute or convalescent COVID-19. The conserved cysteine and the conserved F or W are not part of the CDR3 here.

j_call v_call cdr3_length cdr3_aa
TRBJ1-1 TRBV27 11 ASSADWNTEAF
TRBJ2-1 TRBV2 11 ASKTRPGNEQF
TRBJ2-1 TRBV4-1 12 ASSQTSQGNEQF
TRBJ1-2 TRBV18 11 ASSPDSDYGYT
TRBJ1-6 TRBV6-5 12 ASSFRTANSPLH
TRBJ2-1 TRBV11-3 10 ASSLRTNEQF
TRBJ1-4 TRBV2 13 ASSVGTGDFEKLF
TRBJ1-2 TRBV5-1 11 ASSIGDRAGYT
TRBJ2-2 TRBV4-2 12 ASSLLAATGELF
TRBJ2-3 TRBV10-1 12 ASSETSGPDTQY
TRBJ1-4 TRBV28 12 ASSFAQPNEKLF
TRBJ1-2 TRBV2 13 ASRVTGSPVEGYT
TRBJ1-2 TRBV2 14 ASTRRDITVPGGYT
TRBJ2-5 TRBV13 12 ASSPTGHQETQY
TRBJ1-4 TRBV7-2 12 ASSAGTDGEKLF
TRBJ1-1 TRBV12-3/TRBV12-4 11 ASSRGTGHEAF
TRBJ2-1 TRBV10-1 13 ASSESETGRNEQF
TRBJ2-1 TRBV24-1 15 ATSEASGRGSNDEQF
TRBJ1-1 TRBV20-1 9 SARGTSEAF
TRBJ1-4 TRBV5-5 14 ASSPRQGTANEKLF
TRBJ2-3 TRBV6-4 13 ASSDVSGGTDTQY
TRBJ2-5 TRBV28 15 ASSFGNAQANQETQY
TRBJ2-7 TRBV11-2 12 ASSLSLGAGEQY
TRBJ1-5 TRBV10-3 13 AISESADSNQPQH
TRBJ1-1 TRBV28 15 ASSKNSFKYMNTEAF
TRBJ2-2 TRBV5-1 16 ASSGPRSATMNTGELF
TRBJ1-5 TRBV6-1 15 ASSENRGRGDNQPQH
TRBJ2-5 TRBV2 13 ASSVSGQGQETQY
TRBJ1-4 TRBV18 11 ASAGQGSEKLF
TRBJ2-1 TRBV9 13 ASSVQGMKHNGQF
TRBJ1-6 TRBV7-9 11 AGRTTVNSPLH
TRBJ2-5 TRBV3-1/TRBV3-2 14 ASSQGGLAGQETQY
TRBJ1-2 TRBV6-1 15 ASSVTGQGPYNYGYT
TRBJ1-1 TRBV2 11 ASSPGVSLEAF
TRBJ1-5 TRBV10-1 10 ASSDGNQPQH
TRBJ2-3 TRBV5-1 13 ASSLEGAYTDTQY
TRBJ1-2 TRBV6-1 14 ASSEVAFWGHYGYT
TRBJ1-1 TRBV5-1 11 ASSFDGGTEAF
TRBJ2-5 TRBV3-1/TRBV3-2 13 ASSPGGLAEETQY
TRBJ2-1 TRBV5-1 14 ASSPTRRITDNEQF
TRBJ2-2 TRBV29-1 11 SVLGSGTGELF
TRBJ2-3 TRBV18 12 ATDGQGMADTQY
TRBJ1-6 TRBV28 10 ASARGASPLH
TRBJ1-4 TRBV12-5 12 ASGPGQLDEKLF
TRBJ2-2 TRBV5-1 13 ASSLIQVDTGELF
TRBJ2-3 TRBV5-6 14 ASMRGLVTSTDTQY
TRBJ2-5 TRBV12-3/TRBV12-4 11 ASSLAGGETQY
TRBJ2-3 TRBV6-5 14 ASSSPRQGFSDTQY
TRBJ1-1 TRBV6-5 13 ASSYSTGLNTEAF
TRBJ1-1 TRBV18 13 ASSPLGGPNTEAF
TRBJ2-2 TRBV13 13 ASSFNRGKGGELF
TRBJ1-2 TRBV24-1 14 ATSDPRGQGLYGYT